Here is one TCR beta chain with its context. The target antigen is unknown. CDR1 and CDR2 (germline): SGHTA, FQGNSA. The CDR3 runs to 12 residues. UMIs that had a 6-nucleotide sample barcode were put in using template switching. From the 5' RACE reads, TCRdb lists one entry per CDR3 protein and no DNA. Its table lists some 200,000 distinct CDR3 sequences. The sample comes from a study of monozygotic twins with inflammatory bowel disease. Study conclusions and caveats: Discrimination among different T cell subtypes was not achievable. IBD patients shared fewer clonotypes with others than healthy twins, especially with disease activity. The data gave no support to a single strong IBD-associated signal or clonotype.

The sequence was obtained from a human donor with ulcerative colitis or Crohn's disease, or a healthy co-twin of an affected twin (not recorded which). The V gene is TRBV7-2, the J gene TRBJ2-7. The specimen was blood. The CDR3 reads CASSLFAYEQYF.